A single sample gave rise to the 29 T cell receptor beta chains below, sequenced in a study of control samples from healthy donors and cancer patients. The table came from immunoSEQ multiplex PCR; TCRdb's copy has only in-frame clones and leaves some out. This repertoire shows approximately 190,000 clones, approximately 90% found once; its top ten account for 1.5% to 2%. Sequenced input: blood. Source of these receptors: a man aged 25 to 45 in good health.

This sequence joins TRBV7-8 and TRBJ1-2; the D is unclear. Between the trimmed V and J ends, which lost 0 bases and 4 bases, there was a span of 12 bases. Germline CDR1 is SGHVS and CDR2 is FQNEAQ. This CDR3 has 15 amino acids. In DNA form, the CDR3 reads TGTGCCAGCAGCTTAGCGCTCGACGGTTCCTATGGCTACACCTTC. Residues: CASSLALDGSYGYTF.

This clone was counted a single time. The V and J genes are TRBV27 and TRBJ1-1; D remains ambiguous. V shed 4 bases and J shed 1 base, with 7 bases lying between them. The CDR3 totals 13 residues. The germline gives CDR1 MNHEY, CDR2 SMNVEV (reference sequence). In DNA form, the CDR3 reads TGTGCCAGCAGTTCTGACGGGAACACTGAAGCTTTCTTT. Translating gives CASSSDGNTEAFF.

This clone was counted once. V is TRBV12-3 or TRBV12-4 and J is TRBJ2-4; D tentatively fits TRBD1 or TRBD2 (5 bases each). V was pared by 6 bases and J by 4 bases, with 10 bases between. The CDR3 covers 13 residues. The CDR3 bases are TGTGCCAGCAGCGGGACGGGGAAAAACATTCAGTACTTC. Translation gives CASSGTGKNIQYF.

The chain employs TRBV2 and TRBJ2-1; 10 nucleotides match TRBD2. After removal of 0 bases from V and 6 bases from J, the junction contained 8 bases not matched to a gene. The CDR3 extends over 17 amino acids. Looked up from germline, CDR1 is SNHLY and CDR2 is FYNNEI. The CDR3 nucleotides read TGTGCCAGCAGTGAAGCCGCTCTAGCGGGGGCTCCCAATGAGCAGTTCTTC. Amino acids: CASSEAALAGAPNEQFF.

This rearrangement joins TRBV3-1 (or the pseudogene TRBV3-2) to TRBJ1-2; TRBD1 matches at 9 bases. CDR1 and CDR2 (germline): LGHDT, YNNKEL (reference sequence). The CDR3 length is 14 residues. With V trimmed by 5 bases and J by 7 bases, 8 bases remained unmatched. CDR3 in amino acids: CASSSTGGVSGYTF. DNA of the CDR3: TGTGCCAGCAGCTCGACAGGGGGTGTAAGTGGCTACACCTTC.

The chain employs TRBV2 and TRBJ2-1; D is ambiguous. The CDR3 covers 13 residues. V lost 5 bases and J 8 bases, leaving 13 bases between the germline ends. The V gene's germline CDR1 is SNHLY and CDR2 FYNNEI. The CDR3 DNA sequence: TGTGCCAGCAGTAAATACGCCGCGGATGAGCAGTTCTTC. It codes for CASSKYAADEQFF.

J is TRBJ1-5 and V is TRBV7-9, with TRBD1 matching 8 bases. The CDR3 sequence is 15 residues long. Germline CDR1 is SEHNR and CDR2 is FQNEAQ (reference sequence). J gave up 5 bases and V 1 base, and 4 bases lay outside the gene matches. The CDR3 loop reads CASSLGTGFDQPQHF. Here the CDR3 DNA reads TGTGCCAGCAGCTTAGGGACAGGGTTCGATCAGCCCCAGCATTTT.

The chain combines TRBV27 with TRBJ2-3, with 10 bases aligning to TRBD1. This CDR3 is built from 17 residues. Germline trimming cut 1 base from V and 2 bases from J; bases unmatched to any gene: 6. Germline V gene data show CDR1 as MNHEY and CDR2 as SMNVEV (reference sequence). The CDR3, as DNA: TGTGCCAGCAGTTTATGGTCGGGACAGGGGCCCACAGATACGCAGTATTTT. Translation: CASSLWSGQGPTDTQYF.

V gene TRBV29-1 combines with J gene TRBJ1-1; D might be TRBD1 (5 bases). Germline values: CDR1 SQVTM, CDR2 ANQGSEA. Trimming took off 4 bases at V and 0 bases at J, with 12 bases between the two ends. The CDR3 is made up of 14 amino acids. The CDR3 region has the DNA TGCAGCGTTGCGGGACTGAAAATGAACACTGAAGCTTTCTTT. Translation: CSVAGLKMNTEAFF.

The chain has TRBV25-1 and TRBJ2-2; 9 bases fit TRBD1. V trimming: 5 bases; J trimming: 7 bases; junction bases outside the gene matches: 14. Germline V gene sequence: CDR1 MGHDK, CDR2 SYGVNS. The CDR3 spans 17 residues. CDR3 region: CASSPRTGAGPGGELFF. The CDR3 DNA is TGTGCCAGCAGTCCCCGGACAGGGGCGGGACCGGGCGGGGAGCTGTTTTTT. The variable domain in full, with the rest retrieved from reference TRBV25-1 and TRBJ2-2, is EADIYQTPRYLVIGTGKKITLECSQTMGHDKMYWYQQDPGMELHLIHYSYGVNSTEKGDLSSESTVSRIRTEHFPLTLESARPSHTSQYLCASSPRTGAGPGGELFFGEGSRLTVL.

This sequence joins TRBV24-1 and TRBJ2-2, with D perhaps TRBD1 (8 bases). CDR1 is KGHDR, CDR2 SFDVKD, per germline. Trimming shortened V by 3 bases and J by 10 bases, and 14 bases separated the two germline ends. The CDR3 totals 14 residues. CDR3 loop: CATSDAQGGEELFF. The CDR3 nucleotides read TGTGCCACCAGTGATGCACAGGGGGGGGAGGAGCTGTTTTTT.

The chain links TRBV9 to TRBJ2-3; 11 bases match TRBD1. Per the germline V gene, CDR1 is SGDLS and CDR2 is YYNGEE. V shed 3 bases, J shed 4 bases, and the junction held 7 bases outside the gene matches. This CDR3 spans 16 amino acids. CDR3 protein: CASSAVGTGGPDTQYF. CDR3 nucleotides: TGTGCCAGCAGCGCAGTGGGGACAGGGGGTCCAGATACGCAGTATTTT.

V and J are TRBV7-8 and TRBJ1-1; 7 nucleotides line up with TRBD1. The germline CDR1 and CDR2 sequences are SGHVS and FQNEAQ. This CDR3 comprises 13 residues. V trimming: 2 bases; J trimming: 5 bases; junction bases outside the gene matches: 2. CDR3 loop: CASSLPDRTEAFF. The CDR3 region has the DNA TGTGCCAGCAGCTTACCGGACAGGACTGAAGCTTTCTTT.

This chain links TRBV4-1 with TRBJ2-5; D may be TRBD1 (6 bases). The germline V gene encodes CDR1 MGHRA and CDR2 YSYEKL. CDR3 size: 14 residues. Deletions cut 1 base from V and 3 bases from J, with 9 bases between. The chain's CDR3 is CASSQGSGEETQYF. The CDR3, as DNA: TGCGCCAGCAGCCAAGGGTCAGGGGAAGAGACCCAGTACTTC.

The chain combines TRBV24-1 with TRBJ2-1, with a tentative D call TRBD2 (6 bases). V was clipped by 1 base and J by 6 bases, with 9 bases between them. CDR1 and CDR2 from the germline V gene are KGHDR and SFDVKD. The CDR3 loop spans 14 amino acids. CDR3 coding DNA: TGTGCCACCAGTGATTTTGCCGGGGGCAATGAGCAGTTCTTC. As protein: CATSDFAGGNEQFF.

The V call is TRBV27, the J call TRBJ2-7; 12 bases line up with TRBD2. Trimming cost V 6 bases and J 2 bases; bases outside gene matches: 5. In germline, CDR1 is MNHEY, CDR2 SMNVEV (reference sequence). This CDR3 is 15 amino acids long. The CDR3 sequence is CASRPTSGGTYEQYF. For the CDR3, the DNA is TGTGCCAGCAGACCAACTAGCGGGGGGACCTACGAGCAGTACTTC.

The chain recombines TRBV5-1 with TRBJ1-2; 10 bases are a match to TRBD1. Germline lookup yields CDR1 SGHRS and CDR2 YFSETQ. V trimming: 1 base; J trimming: 4 bases; junction bases outside the gene matches: 7. The CDR3 length is 16 residues. In nucleotides, the CDR3 is TGCGCCAGCAGCTTGAACTCGGGACAGGGGTCCTATGGCTACACCTTC. Protein product: CASSLNSGQGSYGYTF.

The chain joins TRBV6-6 to TRBJ2-3; weak D call: TRBD2 (6 bases). Germline V gene data show CDR1 as MNHNY and CDR2 as SVGAGI (reference sequence). This CDR3 is 16 amino acids long. Between the trimmed V and J ends, which lost 6 bases and 1 base, there was a span of 17 bases. The CDR3 is CASSPPRGKGTDTQYF. CDR3 sequence (DNA): TGTGCCAGCAGCCCCCCCCGGGGGAAAGGCACAGATACGCAGTATTTT.

The chain couples TRBV30 to TRBJ2-2; 8 bases map to TRBD1. CDR1 GTSNPN and CDR2 SVGIG come from the germline V gene (reference sequence). V dropped 3 bases and J dropped 1; count of bases not matched to a gene: 13. This CDR3 has 18 amino acids. The CDR3 region has the DNA TGTGCCTGGAGCCTAGACAGGGGCCTATGGAAGAACACCGGGGAGCTGTTTTTT. Its protein is CAWSLDRGLWKNTGELFF.

This sequence joins TRBV7-3 and TRBJ2-3, with D perhaps being TRBD1 or TRBD2 (6 bases each). This CDR3 spans 15 amino acids. Germline CDR1 is SGHTA and CDR2 is FQGTGA. Trimming stripped 1 base from V and 10 bases from J, with 18 bases between. CDR3 protein: CASSLKGGPTWAQYF. CDR3 DNA sequence: TGTGCCAGCAGCTTAAAAGGGGGGCCCACCTGGGCGCAGTATTTT.

The chain carries TRBV7-6 and TRBJ2-2, with 7 bases that match TRBD2. The CDR3 consists of 17 residues. Trimming cost V 4 bases and J 2 bases; bases outside gene matches: 10. The germline V gene has CDR1 SGHVS and CDR2 FNYEAQ. The CDR3 coding sequence is TGTGCCAGCAGCTCTGGCCCAGCGGGGTTAAACACCGGGGAGCTGTTTTTT. This gives the protein CASSSGPAGLNTGELFF.

This clone was recorded once. The chain uses TRBV29-1 and TRBJ1-4; TRBD1 might be the D (5 bases). The germline gives CDR1 SQVTM, CDR2 ANQGSEA. The CDR3 spans 13 residues. Between the trimmed V and J ends, which lost 4 bases and 4 bases, there was a span of 10 bases. CDR3 coding DNA: TGCAGCGTTGCGGCAGGGCTTAATGAAAAACTGTTTTTT. It yields the protein CSVAAGLNEKLFF.

The rearrangement joins TRBV6-5 to TRBJ1-1, with D maybe TRBD1 (5 bases). Trimming removed 5 bases at V and 0 bases at J, with 10 bases between. CDR3 length equals 14 residues. Germline V lookup: CDR1 MNHEY, CDR2 SVGAGI. For the CDR3, the DNA is TGTGCCAGCAGTCCATGGGGGTTGAACACTGAAGCTTTCTTT. Its translation is CASSPWGLNTEAFF.

The V gene is TRBV6-2 or TRBV6-3, the J gene TRBJ1-5; TRBD1 is a possible D gene (6 bases). The V and J ends lost 2 bases and 5 bases respectively, with 16 bases between them. CDR3 length: 16 residues. Looked up from germline, CDR1 is MNHEY and CDR2 is SVGEGT. The CDR3, as DNA: TGTGCCAGCAGTTACCCGAACCTGGGGGCACATCAGCCCCAGCATTTT. It is translated as CASSYPNLGAHQPQHF.

The gene calls are TRBV3-1 (or the pseudogene TRBV3-2) and TRBJ2-1; 8 bases agree with TRBD2. With V trimmed by 3 bases and J by 7 bases, 2 bases remained unmatched. CDR1 is LGHDT and CDR2 is YNNKEL in the germline V gene (reference sequence). The CDR3 is 13 amino acids. The CDR3 DNA reads as TGTGCCAGCAGCCAGACGGGGGGGAATGAGCAGTTCTTC. Residues: CASSQTGGNEQFF.

This chain joins TRBV2 and TRBJ1-1, with D unresolved. Trimming shortened V by 7 bases and J by 4 bases, and 13 bases separated the two germline ends. The CDR3 totals 13 residues. Looked up from germline, CDR1 is SNHLY and CDR2 is FYNNEI. CDR3 protein: CASKVALGTEAFF. CDR3 DNA: TGTGCCAGCAAGGTCGCCCTGGGCACTGAAGCTTTCTTT.

CDR3 in DNA: TGTGCCAGCAGCCAAGATCGTCGGTCAGGGCAGGGGAACACTGAAGCTTTCTTT. It translates to CASSQDRRSGQGNTEAFF. J is TRBJ1-1 and V is TRBV3-1 (or the pseudogene TRBV3-2), with TRBD1 as a possible D gene (5 bases). CDR1 and CDR2 (germline): LGHDT, YNNKEL (reference sequence). The CDR3 is made up of 18 amino acids. The V and J ends lost 0 bases and 1 base respectively, with 18 bases between them.

V gene TRBV5-1 combines with J gene TRBJ2-3; 8 bases fit TRBD1. CDR1 is SGHRS, CDR2 YFSETQ, per germline. V shed 4 bases and J 0 bases; nucleotides not matched to a gene: 7. The CDR3 runs 16 residues. In nucleotides, the CDR3 is TGCGCCAGCAGCCCGGGGGACAGGACTAGCACAGATACGCAGTATTTT. Translation: CASSPGDRTSTDTQYF.

The V and J genes are TRBV2 and TRBJ2-3; the match to TRBD2 covers 7 bases. V gave up 3 bases and J gave up 3 bases; unmatched junction bases: 6. CDR1 and CDR2 (germline): SNHLY, FYNNEI. CDR3 length: 15 residues. The CDR3 loop is CASSDGGMLTDTQYF. The CDR3 coding sequence is TGTGCCAGCAGTGACGGGGGGATGTTGACAGATACGCAGTATTTT.